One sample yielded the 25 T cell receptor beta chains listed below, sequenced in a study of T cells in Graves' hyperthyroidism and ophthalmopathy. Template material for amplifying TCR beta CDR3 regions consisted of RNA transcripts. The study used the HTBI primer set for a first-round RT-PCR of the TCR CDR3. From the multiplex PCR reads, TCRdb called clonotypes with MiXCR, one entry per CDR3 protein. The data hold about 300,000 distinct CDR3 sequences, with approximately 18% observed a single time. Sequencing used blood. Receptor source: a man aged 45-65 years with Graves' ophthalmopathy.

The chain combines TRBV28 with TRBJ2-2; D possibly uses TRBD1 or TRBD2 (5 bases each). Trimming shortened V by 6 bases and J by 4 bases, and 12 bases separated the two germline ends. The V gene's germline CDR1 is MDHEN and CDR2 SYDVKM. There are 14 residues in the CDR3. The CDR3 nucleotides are TGTGCCAGCAGCTCGGGGCAGCTCACCGGGGAGCTGTTTTTT. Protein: CASSSGQLTGELFF.

As DNA, the CDR3 is TGTGCCAGTAGTATCGGTACAGGGGAAATCCAAGAGACCCAGTACTTC. Protein: CASSIGTGEIQETQYF. The chain uses TRBV19 and TRBJ2-5, with 7 bases aligning to TRBD1. From germline, CDR1 is LNHDA and CDR2 SQIVND (reference sequence). Trimming removed 3 bases from V and 1 base from J; junction bases left unmatched: 8. The CDR3 covers 16 residues.

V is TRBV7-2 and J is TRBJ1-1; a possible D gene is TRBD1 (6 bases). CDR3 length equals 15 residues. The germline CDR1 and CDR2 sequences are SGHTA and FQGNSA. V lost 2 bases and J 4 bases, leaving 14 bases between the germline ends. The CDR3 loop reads CASSLMGARSTEAFF. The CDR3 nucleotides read TGTGCCAGCAGCTTAATGGGGGCGAGGAGCACTGAAGCTTTCTTT.

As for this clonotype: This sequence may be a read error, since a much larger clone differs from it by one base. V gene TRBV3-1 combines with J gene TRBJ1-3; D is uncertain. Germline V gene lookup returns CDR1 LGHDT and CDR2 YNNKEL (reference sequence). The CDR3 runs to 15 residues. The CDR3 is CASSQDRSSGTTIYF. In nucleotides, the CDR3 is TGTGCCAGCAGCCAAGATCGCAGCTCTGGAACCACCATATATTTT. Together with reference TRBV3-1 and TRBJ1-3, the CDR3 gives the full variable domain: DTAVSQTPKYLVTQMGNDKSIKCEQNLGHDTMYWYKQDSKKFLKIMFSYNNKELIINETVPNRFSPKSPDKAHLNLHINSLELGDSAVYFCASSQDRSSGTTIYFGEGSWLTVV.

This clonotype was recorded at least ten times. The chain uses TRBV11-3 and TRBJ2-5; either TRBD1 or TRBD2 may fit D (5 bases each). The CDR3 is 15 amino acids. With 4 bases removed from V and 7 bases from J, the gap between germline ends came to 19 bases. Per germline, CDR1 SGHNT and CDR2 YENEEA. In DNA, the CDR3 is TGTGCCAGCAGCTCCTTCCTCGGCCAGGGACCGACCCAGTACTTC. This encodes CASSSFLGQGPTQYF. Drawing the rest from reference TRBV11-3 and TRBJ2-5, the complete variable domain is EAGVVQSPRYKIIEKKQPVAFWCNPISGHNTLYWYLQNLGQGPELLIRYENEEAVDDSQLPKDRFSAERLKGVDSTLKIQPAELGDSAVYLCASSSFLGQGPTQYFGPGTRLLVL.

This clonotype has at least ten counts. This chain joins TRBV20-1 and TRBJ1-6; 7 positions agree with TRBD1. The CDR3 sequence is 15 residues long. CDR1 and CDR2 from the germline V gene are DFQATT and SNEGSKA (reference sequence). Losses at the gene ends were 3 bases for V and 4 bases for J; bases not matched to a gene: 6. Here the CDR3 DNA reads TGCAGTGCTAGGCCCGGGACAGCATATAATTCACCCCTCCACTTT. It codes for CSARPGTAYNSPLHF.

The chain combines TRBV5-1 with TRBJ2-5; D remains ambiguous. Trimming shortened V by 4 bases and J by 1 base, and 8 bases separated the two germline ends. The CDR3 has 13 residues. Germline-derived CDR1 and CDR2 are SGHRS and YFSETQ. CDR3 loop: CASSPDGQETQYF. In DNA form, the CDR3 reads TGCGCCAGCAGCCCGGACGGCCAAGAGACCCAGTACTTC.

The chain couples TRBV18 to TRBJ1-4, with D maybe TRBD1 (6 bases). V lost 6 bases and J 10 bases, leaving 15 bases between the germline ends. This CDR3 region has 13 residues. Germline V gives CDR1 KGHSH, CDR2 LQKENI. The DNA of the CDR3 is TGTGCCAGCTCCTCACAGGGCTTCGGAAAACTGTTTTTT. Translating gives CASSSQGFGKLFF.

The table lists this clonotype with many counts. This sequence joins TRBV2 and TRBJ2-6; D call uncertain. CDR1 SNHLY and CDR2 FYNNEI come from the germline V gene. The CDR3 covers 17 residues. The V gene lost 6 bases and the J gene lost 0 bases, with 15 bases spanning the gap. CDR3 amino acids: CASRIRFIFSGANVLTF. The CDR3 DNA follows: TGTGCCAGCAGAATCAGGTTTATCTTCTCTGGGGCCAACGTCCTGACTTTC.

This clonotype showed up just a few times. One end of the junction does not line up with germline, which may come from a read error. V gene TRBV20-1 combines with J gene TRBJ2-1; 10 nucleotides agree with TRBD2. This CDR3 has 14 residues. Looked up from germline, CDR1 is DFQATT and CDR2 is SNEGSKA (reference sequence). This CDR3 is CSARRLAGDNGQFF. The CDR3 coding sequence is TGCAGTGCTAGGCGTCTAGCGGGGGACAATGGGCAGTTCTTC.

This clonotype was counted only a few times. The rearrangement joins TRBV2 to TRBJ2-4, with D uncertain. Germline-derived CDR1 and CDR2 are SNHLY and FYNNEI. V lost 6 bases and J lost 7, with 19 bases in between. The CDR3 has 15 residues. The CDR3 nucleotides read TGTGCCAGCAGGCCAGACTCCCCTTCGGTCAACATTCAGTACTTC. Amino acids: CASRPDSPSVNIQYF.

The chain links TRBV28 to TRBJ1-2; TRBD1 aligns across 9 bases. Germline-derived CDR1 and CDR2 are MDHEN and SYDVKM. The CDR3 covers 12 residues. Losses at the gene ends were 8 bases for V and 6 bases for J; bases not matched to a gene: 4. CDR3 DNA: TGTGCCAGCGGGGGGGACAGGGATGGCTACACCTTC. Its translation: CASGGDRDGYTF.

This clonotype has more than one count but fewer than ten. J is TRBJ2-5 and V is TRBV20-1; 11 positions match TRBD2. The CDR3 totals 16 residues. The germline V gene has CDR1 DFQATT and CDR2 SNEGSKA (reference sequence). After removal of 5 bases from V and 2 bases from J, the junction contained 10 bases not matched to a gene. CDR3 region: CSAWGLADLKQETQYF. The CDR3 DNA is TGCAGTGCTTGGGGACTAGCGGACCTAAAACAAGAGACCCAGTACTTC.

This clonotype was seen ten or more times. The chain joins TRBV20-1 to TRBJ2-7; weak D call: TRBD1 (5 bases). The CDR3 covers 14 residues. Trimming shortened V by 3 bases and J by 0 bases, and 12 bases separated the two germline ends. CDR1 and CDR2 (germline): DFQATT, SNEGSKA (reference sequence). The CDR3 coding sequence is TGCAGTGCTAGTCTCCGACAGACCTCCTACGAGCAGTACTTC. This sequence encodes CSASLRQTSYEQYF.

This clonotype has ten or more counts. CDR3 region: CATSDARPNYGYTF. The CDR3 DNA follows: TGTGCCACCAGTGATGCCAGACCAAACTATGGCTACACCTTC. The genes are TRBV24-1 and TRBJ1-2; unclear D gene. CDR3 length equals 14 residues. CDR1 and CDR2 (germline): KGHDR, SFDVKD. The V gene lost 3 bases and the J gene lost 2 bases, with 9 bases spanning the gap.

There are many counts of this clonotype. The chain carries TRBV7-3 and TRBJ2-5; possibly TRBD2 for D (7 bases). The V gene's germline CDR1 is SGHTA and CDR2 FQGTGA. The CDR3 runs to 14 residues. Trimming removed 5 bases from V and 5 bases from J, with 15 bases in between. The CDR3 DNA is TGTGCCAGCAGCCTAGGGGGGGGCTCTGAGACCCAGTACTTC. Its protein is CASSLGGGSETQYF.

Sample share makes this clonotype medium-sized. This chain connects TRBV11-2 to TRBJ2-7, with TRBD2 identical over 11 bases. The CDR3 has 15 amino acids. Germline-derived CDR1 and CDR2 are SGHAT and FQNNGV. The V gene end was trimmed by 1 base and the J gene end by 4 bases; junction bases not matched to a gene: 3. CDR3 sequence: CASSLVASGGYEQYF. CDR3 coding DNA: TGTGCCAGCAGCTTAGTGGCTAGCGGGGGGTACGAGCAGTACTTC.

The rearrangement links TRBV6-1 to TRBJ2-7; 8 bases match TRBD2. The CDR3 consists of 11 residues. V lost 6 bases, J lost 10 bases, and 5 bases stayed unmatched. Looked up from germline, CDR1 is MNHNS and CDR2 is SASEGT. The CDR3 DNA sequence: TGTGCCAGCAGCGGGAGGGCCGAACAGTACTTC. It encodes CASSGRAEQYF.

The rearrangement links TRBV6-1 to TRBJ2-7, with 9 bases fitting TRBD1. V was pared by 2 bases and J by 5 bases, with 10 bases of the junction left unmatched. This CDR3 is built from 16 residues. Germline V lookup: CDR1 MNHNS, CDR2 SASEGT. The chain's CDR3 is CASSEIRTGVLHEQYF. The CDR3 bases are TGTGCCAGCAGTGAAATACGGACAGGGGTTCTCCACGAGCAGTACTTC.

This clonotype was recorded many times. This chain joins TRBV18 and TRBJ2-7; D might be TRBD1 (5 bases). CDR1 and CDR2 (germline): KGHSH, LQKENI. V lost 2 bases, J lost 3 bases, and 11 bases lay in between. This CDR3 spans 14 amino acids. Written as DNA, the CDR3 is TGTGCCAGCTCACCAGCAGGACACCTCTACGAGCAGTACTTC. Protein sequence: CASSPAGHLYEQYF.

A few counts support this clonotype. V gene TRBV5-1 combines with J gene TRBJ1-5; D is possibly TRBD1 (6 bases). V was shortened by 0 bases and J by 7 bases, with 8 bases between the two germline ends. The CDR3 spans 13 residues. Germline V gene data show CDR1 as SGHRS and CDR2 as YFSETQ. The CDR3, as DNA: TGCGCCAGCAGCTTGGACAGGGAACAGCCCCAGCATTTT. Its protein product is CASSLDREQPQHF.

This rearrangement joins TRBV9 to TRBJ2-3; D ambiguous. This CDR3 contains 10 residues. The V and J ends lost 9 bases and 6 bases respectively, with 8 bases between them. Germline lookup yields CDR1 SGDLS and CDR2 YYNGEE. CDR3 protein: CATYPDTQYF. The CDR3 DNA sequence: TGTGCCACCTACCCTGATACGCAGTATTTT.

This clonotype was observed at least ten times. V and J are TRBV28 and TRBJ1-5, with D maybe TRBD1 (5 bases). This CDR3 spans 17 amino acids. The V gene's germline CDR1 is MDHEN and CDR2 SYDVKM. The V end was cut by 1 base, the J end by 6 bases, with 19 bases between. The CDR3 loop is CASSLSGGKPVGQPQHF. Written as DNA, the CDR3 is TGTGCCAGCAGTTTATCGGGGGGAAAACCGGTGGGTCAGCCCCAGCATTTT.

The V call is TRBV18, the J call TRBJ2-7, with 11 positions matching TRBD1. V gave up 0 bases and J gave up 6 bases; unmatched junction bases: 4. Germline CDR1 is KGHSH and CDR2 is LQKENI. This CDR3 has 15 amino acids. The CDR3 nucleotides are TGTGCCAGCTCACCACCGGACAGGGGGCCAAGCGAGCAGTACTTC. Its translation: CASSPPDRGPSEQYF.

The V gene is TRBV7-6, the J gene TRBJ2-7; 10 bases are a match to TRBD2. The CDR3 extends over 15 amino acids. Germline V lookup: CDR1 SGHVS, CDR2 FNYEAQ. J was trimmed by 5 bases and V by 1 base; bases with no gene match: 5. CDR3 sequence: CASSLDIAGGDEQYF. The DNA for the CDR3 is TGTGCCAGCAGCTTAGACATAGCGGGAGGCGACGAGCAGTACTTC.